Presented here are 22 T cell receptor beta chains from one specimen sequenced in a study of cytomegalovirus exposure and HLA in healthy donors listed by TCRdb under 2017. Library creation used the immunoSEQ multiplex PCR assay. For the multiplex PCR, a mixture combining 60 forward primers for TCR Vbeta segments and 13 reverse primers for TCR Jbeta segments was used. TCRdb re-hosts the immuneACCESS table, in-frame sequences only. Its copies lack some clones; in the studies checked, an unresolved V gene accounts for under half of them, and the cause for the rest is not known. The sample table lists under 95,000 clones, roughly 80% of them with a count of one. The ten largest account for roughly 1.9% of the sample. Sequences were obtained from PBMCs. These receptors were obtained from a boy aged 5-17 years in good health and CMV-seronegative.

This rearrangement joins TRBV7-7 to TRBJ2-1; 13 bases agree with TRBD2. Germline-derived CDR1 and CDR2 are SSHAT and FNYEAQ (reference sequence). This CDR3 spans 17 amino acids. With 6 bases clipped from V and 7 bases from J, the junction kept 12 bases outside the gene matches. CDR3 in DNA: TGTGCCAGCAGTCCTACTAGCGGGAGGGCCAGGGAAAATGAGCAGTTCTTC. Protein sequence: CASSPTSGRARENEQFF.

This chain uses TRBV4-3 with TRBJ2-6, with TRBD1 identical over 7 bases. Germline CDR1 is LGHNA and CDR2 is YSLEER. The CDR3 covers 17 residues. The trim removed 1 base at V and 0 bases at J, leaving 3 bases unmatched. In DNA, the CDR3 is TGCGCCAGCAGCCAAGCAGGGGGTAGCTCTGGGGCCAACGTCCTGACTTTC. It is translated as CASSQAGGSSGANVLTF.

This sequence joins TRBV30 and TRBJ2-7; a weak D match, TRBD1 (6 bases). This CDR3 region has 14 residues. Germline CDR1 and CDR2: GTSNPN and SVGIG (reference sequence). The germline V and J ends were trimmed by 1 base and 3 bases, with 13 bases remaining between them. CDR3 amino acids: CAWSGQVPYYEQYF. In DNA, the CDR3 is TGTGCCTGGAGTGGACAGGTCCCCTACTACGAGCAGTACTTC.

The chain employs TRBV11-2 and TRBJ2-2; possible D gene TRBD2, 5 bases. The germline CDR1 and CDR2 sequences are SGHAT and FQNNGV. Trimming stripped 5 bases from V and 6 bases from J, with 22 bases between. There are 17 residues in the CDR3. The CDR3 spells CASSQAVMGYGAGELFF. The DNA for the CDR3 is TGTGCCAGCAGCCAAGCCGTCATGGGGTACGGGGCCGGGGAGCTGTTTTTT.

This sequence joins TRBV6-4 and TRBJ2-7, with TRBD2 matching over 8 bases. The CDR3 is made up of 15 amino acids. Germline-derived CDR1 and CDR2 are MRHNA and SNTAGT. Trimming removed 5 bases from V and 2 bases from J; junction bases left unmatched: 8. For the CDR3, the DNA is TGTGCCAGCAGTATCCACGGCGGGGGGACCTACGAGCAGTACTTC. It is translated as CASSIHGGGTYEQYF.

V gene TRBV28 combines with J gene TRBJ2-7; D possibly corresponds to TRBD2 (5 bases). The CDR3 is 12 residues long. The V end lost 2 bases, the J end lost 5 bases, and 7 bases lay between the germline ends. Germline assignment: CDR1 MDHEN and CDR2 SYDVKM. CDR3 DNA sequence: TGTGCCAGCAGTTTACCCGGGAACGAGCAGTACTTC. This sequence encodes CASSLPGNEQYF. The full variable domain, with the rest looked up from reference TRBV28 and TRBJ2-7, is DVKVTQSSRYLVKRTGEKVFLECVQDMDHENMFWYRQDPGLGLRLIYFSYDVKMKEKGDIPEGYSVSREKKERFSLILESASTNQTSMYLCASSLPGNEQYFGPGTRLTVT.

This clone was detected once. The chain is built from TRBV4-1 and TRBJ2-3; 12 nucleotides agree with TRBD2. V lost 4 bases, J lost 6 bases, and 8 bases stayed unmatched. Per germline, CDR1 MGHRA and CDR2 YSYEKL. This CDR3 has 16 amino acids. The chain's CDR3 is CASSPASGGAYDTQYF. The CDR3 DNA reads as TGCGCCAGCAGCCCAGCTAGCGGGGGGGCCTACGATACGCAGTATTTT.

The chain links TRBV6-1 to TRBJ1-5, with D maybe TRBD1 (6 bases). Trimming took off 2 bases at V and 2 bases at J, with 13 bases between the two ends. Germline CDR1 and CDR2: MNHNS and SASEGT. This CDR3 has 16 residues. CDR3 in amino acids: CASSEWGRTGNQPQHF. CDR3 in DNA: TGTGCCAGCAGTGAATGGGGGCGCACGGGCAATCAGCCCCAGCATTTT.

The chain couples TRBV5-6 to TRBJ1-6; D perhaps matches TRBD1 (5 bases). This CDR3 has 15 residues. Germline assignment: CDR1 SGHDT and CDR2 YYEEEE. V lost 4 bases to trimming and J lost 10 bases, with 18 bases between them. CDR3 loop: CASSHANLGVSPLHF. The DNA for the CDR3 is TGTGCCAGCAGCCACGCCAATCTAGGGGTCTCACCCCTCCACTTT.

The gene calls are TRBV30 and TRBJ2-6; perhaps TRBD2 as D (5 bases). V was shortened by 4 bases and J by 4 bases, with 14 bases between the two germline ends. The V gene's germline CDR1 is GTSNPN and CDR2 SVGIG (reference sequence). CDR3 size: 15 residues. CDR3 bases: TGTGCCTGGACCCAGCCGGGGTCCGGGGCCAACGTCCTGACTTTC. It is translated as CAWTQPGSGANVLTF.

This clone has just one count. The chain recombines TRBV6-5 with TRBJ2-2; 10 bases line up with TRBD2. The germline V gene encodes CDR1 MNHEY and CDR2 SVGAGI. The CDR3 totals 15 residues. With V trimmed by 5 bases and J by 2 bases, 2 bases remained unmatched. This chain's CDR3 is CASSGLAANTGELFF. CDR3 nucleotides: TGTGCCAGCAGTGGACTAGCGGCAAACACCGGGGAGCTGTTTTTT.

The V call is TRBV29-1, the J call TRBJ2-1, with a possible D match to TRBD2 (6 bases). The germline gives CDR1 SQVTM, CDR2 ANQGSEA. The germline V and J ends were trimmed by 6 bases and 6 bases, with 12 bases remaining between them. The CDR3 extends over 12 amino acids. The CDR3, as DNA: TGCAGCGTGAACCGGGACTCCAATGAGCAGTTCTTC. Translated, it gives CSVNRDSNEQFF.

This chain uses TRBV4-1 with TRBJ2-5; D might be TRBD2 (5 bases). Germline CDR1 reads MGHRA; CDR2 reads YSYEKL. The germline V and J ends were trimmed by 5 bases and 9 bases, with 10 bases remaining between them. CDR3 length equals 11 residues. For the CDR3, the DNA is TGCGCCAGCAGCAAAGGAGGCCCCCAGTACTTC. It translates to CASSKGGPQYF.

The chain employs TRBV6-4 and TRBJ1-1; no reliable D call. Germline V lookup: CDR1 MRHNA, CDR2 SNTAGT. V dropped 0 bases and J dropped 6 bases, with 8 bases sitting between them. The CDR3 contains 13 residues. CDR3 in amino acids: CASSDSGSPEAFF. DNA of the CDR3: TGTGCCAGCAGTGACTCAGGTAGCCCTGAAGCTTTCTTT.

This chain uses TRBV5-1 with TRBJ2-7; D ambiguous. In germline, CDR1 is SGHRS, CDR2 YFSETQ. Trimming removed 7 bases at V and 0 bases at J, with 11 bases between. The CDR3 runs to 13 residues. The CDR3 bases are TGCGCCAGCGGTCATGGGCCCTCCTACGAGCAGTACTTC. It encodes CASGHGPSYEQYF.

A few counts support this clone. The gene calls are TRBV9 and TRBJ1-1; possible D gene TRBD1, 5 bases. Germline CDR1 is SGDLS and CDR2 is YYNGEE. Trimming removed 3 bases at V and 4 bases at J, with 16 bases between. The CDR3 has 15 amino acids. CDR3 sequence: CASSAITGSPTEAFF. The CDR3 region has the DNA TGTGCCAGCAGCGCAATCACAGGAAGTCCCACTGAAGCTTTCTTT.

Written as DNA, the CDR3 is TGTGCCAGCAGCTTAGATCGGACTAGCGGGGCCGAGCAGTTCTTC. Its protein product is CASSLDRTSGAEQFF. This sequence joins TRBV7-8 and TRBJ2-1, with 12 bases aligning to TRBD2. Trimming at V came to 1 base and at J to 10 bases, leaving 5 bases not matched to a gene. The germline gives CDR1 SGHVS, CDR2 FQNEAQ. The CDR3 length is 15 residues.

The DNA of the CDR3 is TGCAGCGTGAAAATGGTAGCAGGGGGCATCGAGCAGTACTTC. Translation: CSVKMVAGGIEQYF. The chain carries TRBV29-1 and TRBJ2-7; the match to TRBD1 covers 8 bases. V lost 6 bases and J lost 6; bases outside the gene matches: 13. This CDR3 region has 14 residues. Looked up from germline, CDR1 is SQVTM and CDR2 is ANQGSEA.

This rearrangement joins TRBV7-9 to TRBJ2-1; tentative D call: TRBD2 (6 bases). The CDR3 consists of 16 residues. V lost 5 bases, J lost 3 bases, and 17 bases lay in between. Germline assignment: CDR1 SEHNR and CDR2 FQNEAQ (reference sequence). The CDR3 DNA reads TGTGCCAGCAGCCAAAGGGACTGGGAGAACTACAATGAGCAGTTCTTC. This encodes CASSQRDWENYNEQFF.

V and J are TRBV9 and TRBJ2-1; D ambiguous. Per germline, CDR1 SGDLS and CDR2 YYNGEE. CDR3 length: 14 residues. The V gene lost 0 bases and the J gene lost 8 bases, with 12 bases spanning the gap. CDR3 sequence: CASSVATGLDEQFF. DNA for the CDR3: TGTGCCAGCAGCGTAGCTACCGGGTTGGATGAGCAGTTCTTC.

This chain uses TRBV6-5 with TRBJ2-7; 7 bases line up with TRBD1. V lost 5 bases and J lost 6; bases outside the gene matches: 7. CDR1 MNHEY and CDR2 SVGAGI come from the germline V gene. CDR3 length: 13 residues. CDR3 coding DNA: TGTGCCAGCAGTGCCGGGACAGTCAGCGAGCAGTACTTC. Translated, it gives CASSAGTVSEQYF.

The rearrangement uses TRBV10-3 and TRBJ2-1, with 15 positions matching TRBD2. The CDR3 is 20 residues long. From germline, CDR1 is ENHRY and CDR2 SYGVKD. V lost 3 bases, J lost 7 bases, and 16 bases stayed unmatched. The CDR3 DNA reads as TGTGCCATCAGTGATGAGTTGCAAGGACTAGCGGGAGGGCCAAGAAATGAGCAGTTCTTC. It encodes CAISDELQGLAGGPRNEQFF.